One TCR beta chain is described in this entry. Trimming removed 2 bases at V and 6 bases at J, with 17 bases between. Germline CDR1 and CDR2: ENHRY and SYGVKD. The CDR3 has 15 amino acids. This record comes from a study of technical replicates of blood from a handful of donors. Sequencing was performed with immunoSEQ multiplex PCR; in TCRdb, only in-frame clones are kept and a portion is missing. Among about 88,000 clones listed, about nine tenths were seen once. The sample comprised T cells isolated from PBMCs. The J gene is TRBJ2-7, the V gene TRBV10-3, with a tentative D call TRBD1 (6 bases). The TCR comes from a human donor in good health. As DNA, the CDR3 is TGTGCCATCAGTGAGGAGGGGGAGCCCTTCCCCGAGCAGTACTTC. It encodes CAISEEGEPFPEQYF.